The 4 T cell receptor beta chains given below trace back to one sample, sequenced in a study of T cell responses to AZD1222 COVID-19 vaccine. The assay was immunoSEQ multiplex PCR, and TCRdb's table has in-frame clones only and misses some. The sample contains about 170,000 clones, 85% to 95% of which appear only once. This specimen consisted of peripheral blood, obtained on day 0 of AZD1222 vaccination. The receptors derive from an adult in good health.

The chain employs TRBV7-6 and TRBJ2-2; D unresolved. This CDR3 is built from 17 residues. Germline-derived CDR1 and CDR2 are SGHVS and FNYEAQ. Deletions cut 1 base from V and 0 bases from J, with 12 bases between. CDR3 amino acids: CASSLDGTYANTGELFF. CDR3 coding DNA: TGTGCCAGCAGCTTAGATGGCACCTACGCGAACACCGGGGAGCTGTTTTTT.

The chain has TRBV11-2 and TRBJ2-3; D is undetermined. V gave up 5 bases and J gave up 1 base, with 16 bases separating them. This CDR3 contains 16 residues. The germline CDR1 and CDR2 sequences are SGHAT and FQNNGV. The CDR3 spells CASSPNIGEGTDTQYF. CDR3 DNA sequence: TGTGCCAGCAGCCCGAACATTGGAGAGGGCACAGATACGCAGTATTTT.

The chain links TRBV6-5 to TRBJ1-5; a weak D match, TRBD1 (5 bases). CDR1 and CDR2 from the germline V gene are MNHEY and SVGAGI. V gave up 8 bases and J gave up 1 base, with 12 bases separating them. The CDR3 length is 14 residues. CDR3 loop: CASLIQESNQPQHF. In nucleotides, the CDR3 is TGTGCCAGCCTTATACAGGAAAGCAATCAGCCCCAGCATTTT.

The V gene is TRBV2, the J gene TRBJ1-2, with D possibly TRBD1 on 5 matching bases. Germline assignment: CDR1 SNHLY and CDR2 FYNNEI. The CDR3 sequence is 14 residues long. Between the trimmed V and J ends, which lost 4 bases and 4 bases, there was a span of 13 bases. CDR3 sequence reads: CASSVGGVGYGYTF. The CDR3 DNA is TGTGCCAGCAGTGTTGGAGGGGTTGGCTATGGCTACACCTTC. The full variable domain, in which reference TRBV2 and TRBJ1-2 provide the parts outside the CDR3, is EPEVTQTPSHQVTQMGQEVILRCVPISNHLYFYWYRQILGQKVEFLVSFYNNEISEKSEIFDDQFSVERPDGSNFTLKIRSTKLEDSAMYFCASSVGGVGYGYTFGSGTRLTVV.